The following is a T cell receptor (beta chain) sequence with its context. The entry originates in a study of response to subunit inactivated influenza vaccine. One entry per CDR3 protein results from TCRdb running MiXCR on the RT-PCR reads. Found here are around 580,000 distinct CDR3 sequences, approximately 14% of them singletons; the top ten hold roughly 11%. The sample in question was PBMCs from blood, obtained 12 days after vaccination. The clonotype originates from a man in his fifties who received an inactivated influenza vaccine.

CDR3 loop: CASSYDRGLYNEQFF. The DNA for the CDR3 is TGTGCCAGCAGTTACGACAGGGGGCTCTACAATGAGCAGTTCTTC. The chain carries TRBV6-5 and TRBJ2-1; 10 bases line up with TRBD1. Germline loops: CDR1 MNHEY, CDR2 SVGAGI. The V gene end was trimmed by 2 bases and the J gene end by 3 bases; junction bases not matched to a gene: 1. The CDR3 covers 15 residues.